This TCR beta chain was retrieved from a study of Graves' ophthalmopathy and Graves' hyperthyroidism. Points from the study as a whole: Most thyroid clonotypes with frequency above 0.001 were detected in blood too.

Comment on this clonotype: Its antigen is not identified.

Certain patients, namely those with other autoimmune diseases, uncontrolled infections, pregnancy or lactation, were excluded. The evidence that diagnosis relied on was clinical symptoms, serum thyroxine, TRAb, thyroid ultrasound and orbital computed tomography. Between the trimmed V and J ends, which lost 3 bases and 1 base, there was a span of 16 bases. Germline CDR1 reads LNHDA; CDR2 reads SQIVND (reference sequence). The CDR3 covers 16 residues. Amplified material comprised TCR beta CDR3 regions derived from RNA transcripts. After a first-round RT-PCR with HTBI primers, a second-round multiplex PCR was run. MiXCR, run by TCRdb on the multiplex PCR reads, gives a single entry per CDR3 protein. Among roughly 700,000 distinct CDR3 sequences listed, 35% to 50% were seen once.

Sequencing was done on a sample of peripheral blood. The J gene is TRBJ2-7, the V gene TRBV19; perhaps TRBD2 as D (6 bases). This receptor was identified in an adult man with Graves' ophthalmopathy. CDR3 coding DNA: TGTGCCAGTAGTATTGAATGGGTTAGCGGATCCTACGAGCAGTACTTC. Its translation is CASSIEWVSGSYEQYF.